The clone carrying this TCR beta chain was detected once. The entry originates in a study of cytomegalovirus exposure and HLA in healthy donors. This PCR relied on a set of 60 Vbeta primers and 13 Jbeta primers. Generated by immunoSEQ multiplex PCR, the TCRdb table keeps only in-frame clones and is missing some. The sample lists over 150,000 clones, roughly four fifths occurring once. The V end lost 7 bases, the J end lost 4 bases, and 17 bases lay between the germline ends. CDR1 and CDR2 (germline): ENHRY, SYGVKD. This CDR3 is built from 14 residues. V gene TRBV10-3 combines with J gene TRBJ2-7; D perhaps matches TRBD1 (7 bases). This sequence was found in a man between 50 and 59 years old in good health and CMV-seropositive. The source material was PBMCs. The CDR3 here is CAITGGQHNYEQYF. The CDR3 bases are TGTGCCATCACCGGGGGACAGCATAATTACGAGCAGTACTTC.